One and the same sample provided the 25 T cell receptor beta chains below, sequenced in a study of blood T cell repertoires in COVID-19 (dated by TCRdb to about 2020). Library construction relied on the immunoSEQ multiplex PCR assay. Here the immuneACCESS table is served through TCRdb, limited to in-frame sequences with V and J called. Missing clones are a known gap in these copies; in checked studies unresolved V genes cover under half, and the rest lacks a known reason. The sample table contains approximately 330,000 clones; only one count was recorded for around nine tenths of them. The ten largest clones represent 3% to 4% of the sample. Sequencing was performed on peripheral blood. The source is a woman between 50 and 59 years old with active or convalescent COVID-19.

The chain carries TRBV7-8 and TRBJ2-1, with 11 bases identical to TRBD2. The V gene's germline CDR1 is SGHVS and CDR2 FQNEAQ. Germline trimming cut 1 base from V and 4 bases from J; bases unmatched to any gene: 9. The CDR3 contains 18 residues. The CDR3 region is CASSLVPVGLAEYNEQFF. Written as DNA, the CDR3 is TGTGCCAGCAGCTTAGTCCCTGTGGGACTAGCGGAATACAATGAGCAGTTCTTC.

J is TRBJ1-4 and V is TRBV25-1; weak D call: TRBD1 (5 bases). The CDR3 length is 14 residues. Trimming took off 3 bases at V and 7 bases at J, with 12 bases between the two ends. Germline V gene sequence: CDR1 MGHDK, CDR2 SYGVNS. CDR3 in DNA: TGTGCCAGCAGTGATCGCGGGGGAGGTGAAAAACTGTTTTTT. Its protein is CASSDRGGGEKLFF.

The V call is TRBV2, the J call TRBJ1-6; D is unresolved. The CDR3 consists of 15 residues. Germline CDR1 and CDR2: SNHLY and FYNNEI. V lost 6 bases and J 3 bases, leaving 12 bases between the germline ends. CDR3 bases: TGTGCCAGCAGCAAATCGGAGCTCTATAATTCACCCCTCCACTTT. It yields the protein CASSKSELYNSPLHF.

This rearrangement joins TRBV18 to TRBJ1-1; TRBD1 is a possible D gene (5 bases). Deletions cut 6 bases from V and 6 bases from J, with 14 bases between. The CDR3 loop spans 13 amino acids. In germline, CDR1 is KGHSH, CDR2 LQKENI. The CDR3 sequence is CASSPDRQSEAFF. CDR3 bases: TGTGCCAGCTCCCCCGATCGACAGTCTGAAGCTTTCTTT.

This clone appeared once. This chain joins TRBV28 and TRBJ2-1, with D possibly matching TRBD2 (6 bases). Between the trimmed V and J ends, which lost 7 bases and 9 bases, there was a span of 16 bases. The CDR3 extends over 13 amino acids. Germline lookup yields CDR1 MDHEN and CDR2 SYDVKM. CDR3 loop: CASTPLAAVEQFF. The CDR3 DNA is TGTGCCAGCACTCCTTTAGCGGCGGTTGAGCAGTTCTTC.

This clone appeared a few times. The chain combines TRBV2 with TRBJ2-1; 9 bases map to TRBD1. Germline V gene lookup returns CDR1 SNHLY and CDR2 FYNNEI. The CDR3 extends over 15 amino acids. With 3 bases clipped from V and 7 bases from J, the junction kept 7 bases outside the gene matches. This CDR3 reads CASSEVLGQGNEQFF. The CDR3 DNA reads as TGTGCCAGCAGTGAGGTTTTGGGACAGGGAAATGAGCAGTTCTTC.

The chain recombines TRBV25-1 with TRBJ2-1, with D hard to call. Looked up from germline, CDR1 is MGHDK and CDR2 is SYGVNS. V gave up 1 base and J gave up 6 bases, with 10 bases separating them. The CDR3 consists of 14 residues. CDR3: CASSESGIPNEQFF. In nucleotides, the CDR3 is TGTGCCAGCAGTGAATCGGGTATCCCCAATGAGCAGTTCTTC.

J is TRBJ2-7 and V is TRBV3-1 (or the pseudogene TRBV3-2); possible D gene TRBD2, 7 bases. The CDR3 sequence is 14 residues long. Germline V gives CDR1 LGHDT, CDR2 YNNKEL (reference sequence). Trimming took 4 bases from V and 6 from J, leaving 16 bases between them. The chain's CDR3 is CASSLKGGQGEQYF. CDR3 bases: TGTGCCAGCAGCCTCAAGGGGGGGCAGGGCGAGCAGTACTTC.

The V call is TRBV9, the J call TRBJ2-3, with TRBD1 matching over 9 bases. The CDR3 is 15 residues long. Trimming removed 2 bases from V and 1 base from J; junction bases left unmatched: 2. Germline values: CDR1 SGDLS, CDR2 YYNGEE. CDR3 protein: CASSVRDRGTDTQYF. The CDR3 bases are TGTGCCAGCAGCGTCCGGGACAGGGGCACAGATACGCAGTATTTT.

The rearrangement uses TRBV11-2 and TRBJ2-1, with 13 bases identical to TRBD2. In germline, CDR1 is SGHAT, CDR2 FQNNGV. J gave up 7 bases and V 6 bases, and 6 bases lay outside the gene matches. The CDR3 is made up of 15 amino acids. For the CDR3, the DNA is TGTGCCAGCAGACTAGCGGGGGGGCCTAGGAATGAGCAGTTCTTC. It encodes CASRLAGGPRNEQFF.

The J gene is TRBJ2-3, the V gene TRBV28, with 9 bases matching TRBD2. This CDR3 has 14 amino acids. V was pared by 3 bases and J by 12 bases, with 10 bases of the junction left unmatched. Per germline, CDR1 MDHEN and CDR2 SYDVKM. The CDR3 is CASSLDDTGLAQYF. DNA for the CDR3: TGTGCCAGCAGTTTGGATGACACGGGACTAGCTCAGTATTTT.

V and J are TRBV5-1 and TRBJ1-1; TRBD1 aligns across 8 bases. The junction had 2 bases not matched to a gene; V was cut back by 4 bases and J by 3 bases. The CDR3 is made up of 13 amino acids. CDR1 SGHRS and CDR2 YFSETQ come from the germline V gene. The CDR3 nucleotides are TGCGCCAGCAGCGGGACAGGATACACTGAAGCTTTCTTT. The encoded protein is CASSGTGYTEAFF.

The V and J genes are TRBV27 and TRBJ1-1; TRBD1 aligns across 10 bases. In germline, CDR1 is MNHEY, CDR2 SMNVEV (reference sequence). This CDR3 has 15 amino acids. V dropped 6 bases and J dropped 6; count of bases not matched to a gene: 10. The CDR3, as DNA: TGTGCCAGCAGAGAAGTCGACAGGGGGCCCCCTGAAGCTTTCTTT. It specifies CASREVDRGPPEAFF.

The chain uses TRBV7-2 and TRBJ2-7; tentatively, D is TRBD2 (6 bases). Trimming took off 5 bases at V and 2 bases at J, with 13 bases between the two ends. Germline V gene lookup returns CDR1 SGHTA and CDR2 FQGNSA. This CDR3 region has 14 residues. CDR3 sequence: CASSTPGLPYEQYF. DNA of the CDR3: TGTGCCAGCAGCACCCCGGGACTCCCCTACGAGCAGTACTTC.

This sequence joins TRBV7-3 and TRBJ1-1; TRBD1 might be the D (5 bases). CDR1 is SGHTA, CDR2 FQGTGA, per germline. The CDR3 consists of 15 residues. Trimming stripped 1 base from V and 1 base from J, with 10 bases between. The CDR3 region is CASSLSGAGNTEAFF. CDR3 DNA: TGTGCCAGCAGCTTAAGCGGGGCAGGGAACACTGAAGCTTTCTTT.

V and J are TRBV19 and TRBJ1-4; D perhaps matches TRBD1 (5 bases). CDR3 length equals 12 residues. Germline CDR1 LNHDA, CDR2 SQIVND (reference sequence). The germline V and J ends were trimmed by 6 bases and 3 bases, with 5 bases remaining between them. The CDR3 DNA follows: TGTGCCAGTAGACAGGCTAATGAAAAACTGTTTTTT. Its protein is CASRQANEKLFF.

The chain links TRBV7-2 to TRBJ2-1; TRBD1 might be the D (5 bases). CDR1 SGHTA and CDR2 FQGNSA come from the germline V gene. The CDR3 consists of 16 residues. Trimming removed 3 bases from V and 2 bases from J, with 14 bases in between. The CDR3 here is CASSFSRQGPYNEQFF. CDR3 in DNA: TGTGCCAGCAGCTTCAGTCGTCAGGGCCCCTACAATGAGCAGTTCTTC.

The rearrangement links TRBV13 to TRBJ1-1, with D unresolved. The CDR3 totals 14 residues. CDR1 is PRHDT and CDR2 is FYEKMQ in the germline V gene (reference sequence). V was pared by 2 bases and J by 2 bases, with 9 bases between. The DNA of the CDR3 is TGTGCCAGCAGCTTATCGGGGAAAAACACTGAAGCTTTCTTT. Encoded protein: CASSLSGKNTEAFF. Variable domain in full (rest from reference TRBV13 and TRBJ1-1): AAGVIQSPRHLIKEKRETATLKCYPIPRHDTVYWYQQGPGQDPQFLISFYEKMQSDKGSIPDRFSAQQFSDYHSELNMSSLELGDSALYFCASSLSGKNTEAFFGQGTRLTVV.

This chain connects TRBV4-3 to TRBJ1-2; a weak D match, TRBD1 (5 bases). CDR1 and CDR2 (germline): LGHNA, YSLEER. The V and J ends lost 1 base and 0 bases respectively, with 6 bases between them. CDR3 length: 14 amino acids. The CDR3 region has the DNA TGCGCCAGCAGCCAAGCGACAGCTAACTATGGCTACACCTTC. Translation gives CASSQATANYGYTF.

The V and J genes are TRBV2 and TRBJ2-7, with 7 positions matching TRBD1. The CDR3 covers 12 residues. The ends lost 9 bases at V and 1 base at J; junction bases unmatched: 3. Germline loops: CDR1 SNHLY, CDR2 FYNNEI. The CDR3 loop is CASKTGSYEQYF. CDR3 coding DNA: TGTGCCAGTAAGACAGGGTCCTACGAGCAGTACTTC. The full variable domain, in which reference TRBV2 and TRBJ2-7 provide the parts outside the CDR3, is EPEVTQTPSHQVTQMGQEVILRCVPISNHLYFYWYRQILGQKVEFLVSFYNNEISEKSEIFDDQFSVERPDGSNFTLKIRSTKLEDSAMYFCASKTGSYEQYFGPGTRLTVT.

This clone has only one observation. The CDR3 nucleotides are TGTGCCAGCAAGGGCAGGGGTCATGAGCAGTTCTTC. It codes for CASKGRGHEQFF. The chain uses TRBV5-8 and TRBJ2-1; D possibly corresponds to TRBD1 (6 bases). Trimming left V 6 bases short and J 8 bases short, with 12 bases between. This CDR3 has 12 amino acids. In germline, CDR1 is SGHTS, CDR2 YDEGEE.

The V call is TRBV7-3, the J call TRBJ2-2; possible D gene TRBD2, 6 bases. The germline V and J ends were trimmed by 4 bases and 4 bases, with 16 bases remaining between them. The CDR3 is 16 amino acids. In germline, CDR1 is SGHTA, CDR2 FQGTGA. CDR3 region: CASSSGLPGSTGELFF. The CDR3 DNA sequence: TGTGCCAGCAGCTCGGGACTCCCGGGCTCCACCGGGGAGCTGTTTTTT. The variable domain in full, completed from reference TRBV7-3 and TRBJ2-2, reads GAGVSQTPSNKVTEKGKYVELRCDPISGHTALYWYRQSLGQGPEFLIYFQGTGAADDSGLPNDRFFAVRPEGSVSTLKIQRTERGDSAVYLCASSSGLPGSTGELFFGEGSRLTVL.

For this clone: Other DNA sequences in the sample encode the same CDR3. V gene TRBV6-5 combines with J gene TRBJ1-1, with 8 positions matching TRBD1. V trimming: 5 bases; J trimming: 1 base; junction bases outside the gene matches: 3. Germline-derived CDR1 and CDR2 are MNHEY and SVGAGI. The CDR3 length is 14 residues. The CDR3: CASSPGTGNTEAFF. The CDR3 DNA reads TGTGCCAGCAGTCCAGGGACAGGGAACACTGAAGCTTTCTTT.

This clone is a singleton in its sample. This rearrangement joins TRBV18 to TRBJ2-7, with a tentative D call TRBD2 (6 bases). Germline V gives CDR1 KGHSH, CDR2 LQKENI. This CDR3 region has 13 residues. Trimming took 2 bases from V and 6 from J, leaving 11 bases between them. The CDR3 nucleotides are TGTGCCAGCTCACCATTACTAGCAGGCGAGCAGTACTTC. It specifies CASSPLLAGEQYF.

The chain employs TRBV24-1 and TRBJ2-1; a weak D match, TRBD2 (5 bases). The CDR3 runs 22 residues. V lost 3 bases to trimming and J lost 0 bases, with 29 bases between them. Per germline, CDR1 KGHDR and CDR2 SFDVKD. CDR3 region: CATSDKTLAGWSSSSSYNEQFF. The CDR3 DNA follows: TGTGCCACCAGTGATAAGACGTTGGCGGGTTGGTCTAGCTCGAGCTCCTACAATGAGCAGTTCTTC.